The present TCR beta chain was sequenced within a study of blood T cell repertoires in COVID-19. Across the whole study: The study drew acute and convalescent COVID-19 samples from the United States, Italy and Spain.

The germline CDR1 and CDR2 sequences are SGHTA and FQGTGA. CDR3 size: 17 residues. Trimming took 2 bases from V and 0 from J; bases not matched to a gene: 5. Ages ranged from roughly 18 to 100 years, with residence in about 23 US areas. Cohort allocation depended upon clinical history that participants reported. TCRdb keeps only in-frame clones here, not all; method: immunoSEQ multiplex PCR. Of approximately 260,000 clones listed, roughly 86% are singletons. This chain joins TRBV7-3 and TRBJ2-1; 9 bases map to TRBD1. The clonotype originates from a middle-aged woman with acute COVID-19. The material sequenced was PBMCs or T cells enriched from blood (not recorded which). For the CDR3, the DNA is TGTGCCAGCAGCTTACCCGGGACAGGGAGCTCCTACAATGAGCAGTTCTTC. Its translation is CASSLPGTGSSYNEQFF. The full variable domain, in which reference TRBV7-3 and TRBJ2-1 provide the parts outside the CDR3, is GAGVSQTPSNKVTEKGKYVELRCDPISGHTALYWYRQSLGQGPEFLIYFQGTGAADDSGLPNDRFFAVRPEGSVSTLKIQRTERGDSAVYLCASSLPGTGSSYNEQFFGPGTRLTVL.